The present entry profiles one T cell receptor (beta chain) with its context. The data were taken from a study of blood T cell repertoires in COVID-19. Libraries were prepared by immunoSEQ multiplex PCR; TCRdb keeps only in-frame clonotypes and omits some of them. The sample holds approximately 250,000 clones, more than 70% seen once. The CDR3 sequence is 18 residues long. Germline CDR1 SGHTA, CDR2 FQGNSA. The trim removed 3 bases at V and 1 base at J, leaving 13 bases unmatched. The gene calls are TRBV7-2 and TRBJ1-1; 8 bases line up with TRBD1. The receptor's source is a woman of 80 years or more with COVID-19, enrolled during active disease. The specimen sequenced was peripheral blood. The CDR3 protein is CASSFSYGQGGGNTEAFF. CDR3 nucleotides: TGTGCCAGCAGCTTTAGTTACGGACAGGGAGGAGGGAACACTGAAGCTTTCTTT.